This TCR beta chain was identified during a study of graft-versus-host responses after intestinal transplantation. Some clones are missing from TCRdb's copy, which holds only in-frame ones; the method was immunoSEQ multiplex PCR. The repertoire holds over 40,000 clones, 85% to 95% seen once, with 4.5% to 7.5% in the top ten. General study findings and limits: Marrow from the recipient contained GvH clones, some of which had appeared first in ileum or blood.

Trimming cost V 6 bases and J 1 base; bases outside gene matches: 8. This CDR3 has 16 amino acids. Germline assignment: CDR1 LNHDA and CDR2 SQIVND (reference sequence). Notes on this clone: As yet, its antigen is unknown.

The clonotype originates from a human patient who received an intestinal transplant, so some T cells may come from the graft donor. This specimen consisted of PBMCs, obtained roughly 760 days after a first intestinal transplant, on the day of a second. The rearrangement links TRBV19 to TRBJ2-1; 8 bases fit TRBD2. The CDR3 sequence: CASSRTSGGSYNEQFF. The CDR3 DNA is TGTGCCAGTAGCAGAACTAGCGGAGGTTCCTACAATGAGCAGTTCTTC.